This passage covers 30 T cell receptor beta chains from one sample sequenced in a study of cytomegalovirus exposure and HLA in healthy donors (dated by TCRdb to between 2016 and 2019). The library was built by means of the immunoSEQ multiplex PCR assay. The multiplex PCR relied on a mix of 60 forward primers for TCR Vbeta segments and 13 reverse primers for TCR Jbeta segments. TCRdb re-hosts the immuneACCESS table, in-frame sequences only. Its copies lack some clones; in the studies checked, an unresolved V gene accounts for under half of them, and the cause for the rest is not known. The sample has 150,000 or so clones on record, more than 75% of them singletons. The leading ten clones occupy 14% of the sample. The sample taken for sequencing was PBMCs. Receptor source: a woman in her thirties or forties in good health and CMV-seronegative.

The rearrangement uses TRBV7-3 and TRBJ2-5, with D possibly TRBD2 on 5 matching bases. V lost 5 bases and J 4 bases, leaving 11 bases between the germline ends. The germline gives CDR1 SGHTA, CDR2 FQGTGA. The CDR3 loop spans 13 amino acids. CDR3 loop: CASSPGKGETQYF. For the CDR3, the DNA is TGTGCCAGCAGCCCCGGGAAAGGAGAGACCCAGTACTTC.

The V gene is TRBV6-6, the J gene TRBJ2-5; 8 bases are shared with TRBD2. Trimming removed 6 bases from V and 5 bases from J; junction bases left unmatched: 11. Germline CDR1 and CDR2: MNHNY and SVGAGI (reference sequence). This CDR3 spans 15 amino acids. The CDR3 coding sequence is TGTGCCAGCAGCCAGACTCGGAGCGGGGGTGAGACCCAGTACTTC. Its translation is CASSQTRSGGETQYF.

The CDR3 protein is CASSQDRGQEKLFF. The CDR3, as DNA: TGCGCCAGCAGCCAAGACCGGGGACAGGAAAAACTGTTTTTT. The V and J genes are TRBV4-3 and TRBJ1-4; 7 bases align to TRBD1. CDR3 length equals 14 residues. The ends lost 0 bases at V and 8 bases at J; junction bases unmatched: 3. Germline V gene sequence: CDR1 LGHNA, CDR2 YSLEER.

The rearrangement joins TRBV2 to TRBJ2-5; D might be TRBD2 (5 bases). The CDR3 sequence is 15 residues long. Deletions cut 4 bases from V and 3 bases from J, with 15 bases between. From germline, CDR1 is SNHLY and CDR2 FYNNEI. The CDR3 is CASSVLLAPKETQYF. DNA of the CDR3: TGTGCCAGCAGTGTCCTCCTAGCACCCAAAGAGACCCAGTACTTC.

The table lists this clone with a count of one. The rearrangement joins TRBV10-1 to TRBJ2-3, with TRBD2 identical over 12 bases. The CDR3 sequence is 20 residues long. Unmatched junction bases numbered 17, after V lost 6 bases and J lost 1 base. Germline CDR1 is WNHNN and CDR2 is SYGVQD (reference sequence). CDR3 coding DNA: TGCGCCAGCAGACTAGATACTAATCTAGCGGGGGGGCCGGGCACAGATACGCAGTATTTT. Residues: CASRLDTNLAGGPGTDTQYF.

CDR3 DNA: TGTGCCAGCAGCCCCCGGGGGTTCATGAACACTGAAGCTTTCTTT. It is translated as CASSPRGFMNTEAFF. This chain joins TRBV7-9 and TRBJ1-1; a possible D gene is TRBD1 (5 bases). This CDR3 region has 15 residues. Germline CDR1 SEHNR, CDR2 FQNEAQ (reference sequence). Trimming left V 5 bases short and J 0 bases short, with 13 bases between.

V and J are TRBV4-3 and TRBJ2-2; 7 bases match TRBD1. The CDR3 extends over 16 amino acids. CDR1 and CDR2 from the germline V gene are LGHNA and YSLEER. V gave up 0 bases and J gave up 3 bases; unmatched junction bases: 4. CDR3: CASSQELGQYTGELFF. CDR3 nucleotides: TGCGCCAGCAGCCAAGAGCTGGGACAGTACACCGGGGAGCTGTTTTTT.

The rearrangement links TRBV28 to TRBJ2-3, with D possibly matching TRBD1 (6 bases). This CDR3 comprises 16 residues. The V end lost 6 bases, the J end lost 5 bases, and 21 bases lay between the germline ends. Germline loops: CDR1 MDHEN, CDR2 SYDVKM. CDR3 nucleotides: TGTGCCAGCAGCCCCGCCCTATCAGGGGTGGTAGATACGCAGTATTTT. This encodes CASSPALSGVVDTQYF.

The chain uses TRBV7-3 and TRBJ2-7; possible D gene TRBD1, 6 bases. Germline V gene lookup returns CDR1 SGHTA and CDR2 FQGTGA. CDR3 size: 12 residues. Trimming left V 0 bases short and J 8 bases short, with 8 bases between. CDR3 in DNA: TGTGCCAGCAGCTTAACAGGGGACAAGCAGTACTTC. Its translation is CASSLTGDKQYF.

The rearrangement uses TRBV7-9 and TRBJ2-1, with 13 bases fitting TRBD2. The CDR3 spans 18 residues. Losses at the gene ends were 3 bases for V and 0 bases for J; bases not matched to a gene: 5. CDR1 is SEHNR, CDR2 FQNEAQ, per germline (reference sequence). CDR3 sequence: CASSFTSGGASSYNEQFF. For the CDR3, the DNA is TGTGCCAGCAGCTTCACTAGCGGGGGGGCATCCTCCTACAATGAGCAGTTCTTC.

The chain is built from TRBV7-8 and TRBJ1-5; TRBD1 aligns across 7 bases. V was pared by 5 bases and J by 4 bases, with 11 bases of the junction left unmatched. The CDR3 totals 16 residues. The germline gives CDR1 SGHVS, CDR2 FQNEAQ. CDR3 nucleotides: TGTGCCAGCAGCCCTACAGGGGTCAGCTTAAATCAGCCCCAGCATTTT. This codes for CASSPTGVSLNQPQHF.

Turning to this clone: A read error may account for a junction end that differs from germline. This chain connects TRBV10-3 to TRBJ2-4; tentative D call: TRBD2 (5 bases). CDR1 and CDR2 (germline): ENHRY, SYGVKD. The CDR3 loop spans 16 amino acids. CDR3 bases: TGTGCCATCAGTGAGGGTCCCAGGACTGAGGGAAACAGTCAGTACTTC. Translating it yields CAISEGPRTEGNSQYF.

The V and J genes are TRBV4-3 and TRBJ2-2; 10 positions agree with TRBD2. The germline gives CDR1 LGHNA, CDR2 YSLEER. V trimming: 4 bases; J trimming: 8 bases; junction bases outside the gene matches: 10. The CDR3 is 16 residues long. CDR3 DNA sequence: TGCGCCAGCAGCCGGACAGGGACTAGCGTAACGGGGGAGCTGTTTTTT. Amino acid sequence: CASSRTGTSVTGELFF.

The rearrangement links TRBV9 to TRBJ1-1; 9 nucleotides agree with TRBD1. CDR3 length equals 14 residues. The J segment lost 4 bases and the V segment lost 4 bases, leaving 5 bases of the junction unmatched. Germline V CDR1 and CDR2: SGDLS, YYNGEE. The DNA of the CDR3 is TGTGCCAGCAGCTCAGACAGGGGGGTCACTGAAGCTTTCTTT. Protein product: CASSSDRGVTEAFF.

The gene calls are TRBV7-8 and TRBJ2-1, with a possible D match to TRBD2 (6 bases). In germline, CDR1 is SGHVS, CDR2 FQNEAQ. The V and J ends lost 1 base and 4 bases respectively, with 8 bases between them. CDR3 length: 14 amino acids. In DNA, the CDR3 is TGTGCCAGCAGCTTAGACGGGAGTTACAATGAGCAGTTCTTC. It specifies CASSLDGSYNEQFF.

In its sample, this clone was seen once. The genes are TRBV7-6 and TRBJ2-1; 10 bases are a match to TRBD2. The CDR3 is 15 amino acids. Germline V lookup: CDR1 SGHVS, CDR2 FNYEAQ. V shed 1 base and J 6 bases; nucleotides not matched to a gene: 3. The CDR3 DNA follows: TGTGCCAGCAGCTTAGTAGCGGGAGGCCCCAATGAGCAGTTCTTC. Protein product: CASSLVAGGPNEQFF. Full variable domain (remainder filled in from reference TRBV7-6 and TRBJ2-1): GAGVSQSPRYKVTKRGQDVALRCDPISGHVSLYWYRQALGQGPEFLTYFNYEAQQDKSGLPNDRFSAERPEGSISTLTIQRTEQRDSAMYRCASSLVAGGPNEQFFGPGTRLTVL.

The rearrangement uses TRBV5-1 and TRBJ2-1; 10 bases align to TRBD2. Looked up from germline, CDR1 is SGHRS and CDR2 is YFSETQ. CDR3 size: 16 residues. Unmatched junction bases numbered 7, after V lost 4 bases and J lost 3 bases. CDR3 in amino acids: CASSDPGLAIYNEQFF. The CDR3 nucleotides read TGCGCCAGCAGCGATCCGGGACTAGCGATCTACAATGAGCAGTTCTTC.

This clone was counted a single time. The chain carries TRBV7-2 and TRBJ2-1; the match to TRBD2 covers 11 bases. V dropped 4 bases and J dropped 0; count of bases not matched to a gene: 5. The germline V gene encodes CDR1 SGHTA and CDR2 FQGNSA. The CDR3 covers 17 residues. CDR3 in DNA: TGTGCCAGCAGCTCAACTAGCGGGGGCGGCTCCTACAATGAGCAGTTCTTC. Protein sequence: CASSSTSGGGSYNEQFF.

The V call is TRBV28, the J call TRBJ2-5, with D tentatively TRBD1 (6 bases). Trimming took 6 bases from V and 9 from J, leaving 14 bases between them. The CDR3 has 12 amino acids. Germline V gene lookup returns CDR1 MDHEN and CDR2 SYDVKM. The CDR3 reads CASSNRPGAQYF. The CDR3 DNA is TGTGCCAGCAGCAATCGACCAGGGGCCCAGTACTTC.

The chain couples TRBV4-3 to TRBJ2-1; 13 nucleotides agree with TRBD2. Germline V gene sequence: CDR1 LGHNA, CDR2 YSLEER. The junction had 6 bases not matched to a gene; V was cut back by 1 base and J by 9 bases. This CDR3 has 16 residues. In nucleotides, the CDR3 is TGCGCCAGCAGCCAAGCCGGGACTAGCGGGACTCGTGAGCAGTTCTTC. It is translated as CASSQAGTSGTREQFF.

J is TRBJ2-3 and V is TRBV12-5; 8 bases line up with TRBD2. V was clipped by 0 bases and J by 6 bases; unmatched bases: 17. Germline V CDR1 and CDR2: LGHNT, FRNRAP. The CDR3 is made up of 19 amino acids. The CDR3 region has the DNA TGTGCTAGTGGTTTGGTACTTTCAGGGGCTAGCGGGTCGGAGGATACGCAGTATTTT. Protein: CASGLVLSGASGSEDTQYF.

The rearrangement uses TRBV7-9 and TRBJ2-3; D not resolved. CDR3 length: 12 amino acids. From germline, CDR1 is SEHNR and CDR2 FQNEAQ (reference sequence). V lost 4 bases, J lost 5 bases, and 7 bases lay in between. The CDR3 coding sequence is TGTGCCAGCAGCTCCCTAGGAGATACGCAGTATTTT. It specifies CASSSLGDTQYF.

This chain's CDR3 is CASSLRVISYEQYF. CDR3 DNA sequence: TGTGCCAGCAGTTTGCGGGTGATATCCTACGAGCAGTACTTC. V gene TRBV28 combines with J gene TRBJ2-7; possible D gene TRBD2, 5 bases. V lost 3 bases and J lost 1, with 10 bases in between. The CDR3 is made up of 14 amino acids. Germline CDR1 and CDR2: MDHEN and SYDVKM.

The rearrangement uses TRBV28 and TRBJ2-5, with a tentative D call TRBD2 (5 bases). Germline CDR1 reads MDHEN; CDR2 reads SYDVKM. V was clipped by 3 bases and J by 2 bases, with 10 bases between them. This CDR3 region has 14 residues. CDR3 sequence: CASSFGVRQETQYF. The DNA of the CDR3 is TGTGCCAGCAGTTTCGGGGTTAGGCAAGAGACCCAGTACTTC. Combining the CDR3 with reference TRBV28 and TRBJ2-5 gives the whole variable domain DVKVTQSSRYLVKRTGEKVFLECVQDMDHENMFWYRQDPGLGLRLIYFSYDVKMKEKGDIPEGYSVSREKKERFSLILESASTNQTSMYLCASSFGVRQETQYFGPGTRLLVL.

The chain employs TRBV29-1 and TRBJ2-7, with TRBD2 matching over 8 bases. The CDR3 has 12 amino acids. J was trimmed by 6 bases and V by 4 bases; bases with no gene match: 5. The germline CDR1 and CDR2 sequences are SQVTM and ANQGSEA. For the CDR3, the DNA is TGCAGCGTTGTGGAAACTAGCGGCGAGCAGTACTTC. This encodes CSVVETSGEQYF.

This clone has only a few counts. The gene calls are TRBV4-2 and TRBJ2-2; 7 bases line up with TRBD2. The CDR3 runs to 16 residues. V lost 0 bases, J lost 2 bases, and 3 bases stayed unmatched. Per the germline V gene, CDR1 is LGHNA and CDR2 is YNFKEQ. The CDR3, as DNA: TGTGCCAGCAGCCAAGATTGGGGGGGAAACACCGGGGAGCTGTTTTTT. This translates into CASSQDWGGNTGELFF.

The chain joins TRBV27 to TRBJ2-5; 13 nucleotides align to TRBD2. The CDR3 has 15 amino acids. Germline V gives CDR1 MNHEY, CDR2 SMNVEV (reference sequence). The V segment lost 5 bases and the J segment 5 bases; nucleotides outside the gene matches: 5. DNA of the CDR3: TGTGCCAGCAGTGTGACTAGCGGGAGGACGGAGACCCAGTACTTC. Translated, it gives CASSVTSGRTETQYF.

This chain uses TRBV28 with TRBJ2-3; D gene unclear. The CDR3 spans 12 residues. With 6 bases removed from V and 11 bases from J, the gap between germline ends came to 15 bases. Per germline, CDR1 MDHEN and CDR2 SYDVKM. The CDR3: CASSPSARVQYF. The DNA of the CDR3 is TGTGCCAGCAGCCCCAGCGCGAGAGTGCAGTATTTT.

The chain carries TRBV28 and TRBJ2-7; possibly TRBD2 for D (5 bases). This CDR3 comprises 14 residues. V was trimmed by 5 bases and J by 2 bases, leaving 13 bases between them. Germline V lookup: CDR1 MDHEN, CDR2 SYDVKM. The CDR3 sequence: CASSRTLGAYEQYF. Written as DNA, the CDR3 is TGTGCCAGCAGTCGGACTTTAGGTGCCTACGAGCAGTACTTC.

The rearrangement joins TRBV9 to TRBJ1-1; 8 nucleotides line up with TRBD1. J gave up 3 bases and V 0 bases, and 4 bases lay outside the gene matches. Germline CDR1 reads SGDLS; CDR2 reads YYNGEE. The CDR3 is 15 residues long. The CDR3 loop reads CASSVDGQGDTEAFF. CDR3 in DNA: TGTGCCAGCAGCGTAGACGGACAGGGTGACACTGAAGCTTTCTTT.